These 32 T cell receptor beta chains were all obtained from the same sample, sequenced in a study of graft-versus-host responses after intestinal transplantation. The antigens these receptors bind are not known. Data came from immunoSEQ multiplex PCR; TCRdb stores just in-frame clones and leaves some out. The table lists just under 85,000 clones, 75% to 95% of them singletons. Sample: unstimulated CD8+ T cells sorted from spleen or lymph node cells, taken before transplant. The origin of the receptors is a human donor who was the organ donor for an intestinal transplant.

J is TRBJ2-4 and V is TRBV5-1; D is unclear. V lost 2 bases, J lost 1 base, and 13 bases lay in between. This CDR3 has 16 residues. The V gene's germline CDR1 is SGHRS and CDR2 YFSETQ. DNA for the CDR3: TGCGCCAGCAGCTTCGAGGCGACGGTGGCCAAAAACATTCAGTACTTC. It translates to CASSFEATVAKNIQYF.

As DNA, the CDR3 is TGTGCCAGCAGTGACTCACTAGCGGGAGCCGGGGAGCTGTTTTTT. Amino acids: CASSDSLAGAGELFF. The rearrangement links TRBV6-4 to TRBJ2-2; TRBD2 agrees at 11 bases. The V segment lost 0 bases and the J segment 6 bases; nucleotides outside the gene matches: 0. CDR3 length: 15 amino acids. Germline values: CDR1 MRHNA, CDR2 SNTAGT.

This sequence joins TRBV4-1 and TRBJ2-7; 7 bases fit TRBD2. The CDR3 length is 15 residues. V trimming: 4 bases; J trimming: 3 bases; junction bases outside the gene matches: 9. The germline gives CDR1 MGHRA, CDR2 YSYEKL. CDR3 DNA sequence: TGCGCCAGCAGCCCCCAATTCGGGGAGGGCTACGAGCAGTACTTC. This gives the protein CASSPQFGEGYEQYF.

This chain connects TRBV30 to TRBJ2-7, with a weak D call TRBD2 (5 bases). Trimming left V 2 bases short and J 3 bases short, with 11 bases between. This CDR3 spans 13 amino acids. Per germline, CDR1 GTSNPN and CDR2 SVGIG (reference sequence). The CDR3 region has the DNA TGTGCCTGGAGTCCCGGGAACTACTACGAGCAGTACTTC. As protein: CAWSPGNYYEQYF.

The rearrangement links TRBV6-5 to TRBJ2-1, with TRBD2 matching over 9 bases. CDR1 is MNHEY and CDR2 is SVGAGI in the germline V gene. V lost 6 bases to trimming and J lost 5 bases; unmatched junction nucleotides: 5. CDR3 size: 14 residues. The chain's CDR3 is CASSRLADHNEQFF. CDR3 nucleotide sequence: TGTGCCAGCAGCCGACTAGCGGATCACAATGAGCAGTTCTTC.

The V gene is TRBV5-4, the J gene TRBJ2-7; 11 positions match TRBD1. V lost 4 bases, J lost 3 bases, and 6 bases stayed unmatched. CDR1 SGHNT and CDR2 YYREEE come from the germline V gene (reference sequence). This CDR3 contains 15 residues. The DNA of the CDR3 is TGTGCCAGCAGCCCCCAGGGACAGGGGGTCTACGAGCAGTACTTC. Translation: CASSPQGQGVYEQYF.

V usage is TRBV5-1 and J usage is TRBJ2-3; possible D gene TRBD2, 5 bases. This CDR3 is built from 15 residues. Trimming stripped 1 base from V and 4 bases from J, with 13 bases between. The germline V gene has CDR1 SGHRS and CDR2 YFSETQ. The CDR3 loop is CASSLSGIWPDTQYF. CDR3 nucleotide sequence: TGCGCCAGCAGCTTGTCGGGGATCTGGCCAGATACGCAGTATTTT. Variable domain in full (rest from reference TRBV5-1 and TRBJ2-3): KAGVTQTPRYLIKTRGQQVTLSCSPISGHRSVSWYQQTPGQGLQFLFEYFSETQRNKGNFPGRFSGRQFSNSRSEMNVSTLELGDSALYLCASSLSGIWPDTQYFGPGTRLTVL.

This rearrangement joins TRBV5-6 to TRBJ1-6; D remains ambiguous. There are 13 residues in the CDR3. The V gene's germline CDR1 is SGHDT and CDR2 YYEEEE. The V gene lost 5 bases and the J gene lost 8 bases, with 11 bases spanning the gap. CDR3 coding DNA: TGTGCCAGCAGAACGGGATTCCATTCACCCCTCCACTTT. It specifies CASRTGFHSPLHF.

The CDR3 sequence is CASSRWSLNTEAFF. The CDR3 coding sequence is TGTGCCAGCAGCCGATGGAGTCTGAACACTGAAGCTTTCTTT. V usage is TRBV11-3 and J usage is TRBJ1-1; D not resolved. Per germline, CDR1 SGHNT and CDR2 YENEEA. The CDR3 spans 14 residues. V was clipped by 5 bases and J by 0 bases, with 10 bases between them.

The chain's CDR3 is CASSLGRGPSYEQYF. The CDR3 DNA follows: TGTGCCAGCAGCTTAGGGCGGGGGCCCTCCTACGAGCAGTACTTC. This chain connects TRBV7-2 to TRBJ2-7; possible D gene TRBD2, 7 bases. The CDR3 extends over 15 amino acids. V lost 1 base and J lost 0, with 10 bases in between. From germline, CDR1 is SGHTA and CDR2 FQGNSA.

The rearrangement links TRBV2 to TRBJ2-7, with 8 bases identical to TRBD2. CDR1 and CDR2 from the germline V gene are SNHLY and FYNNEI. After removal of 7 bases from V and 1 base from J, the junction contained 6 bases not matched to a gene. The CDR3 has 14 residues. In DNA, the CDR3 is TGTGCCAGCATCCAAAGCGGGGGATCCTACGAGCAGTACTTC. This gives the protein CASIQSGGSYEQYF. The whole variable domain, filled in from reference TRBV2 and TRBJ2-7, reads EPEVTQTPSHQVTQMGQEVILRCVPISNHLYFYWYRQILGQKVEFLVSFYNNEISEKSEIFDDQFSVERPDGSNFTLKIRSTKLEDSAMYFCASIQSGGSYEQYFGPGTRLTVT.

The V call is TRBV14, the J call TRBJ2-1; D might be TRBD2 (6 bases). The CDR3 extends over 13 amino acids. Germline loops: CDR1 SGHDN, CDR2 FVKESK. Trimming left V 1 base short and J 10 bases short, with 11 bases between. The CDR3 DNA is TGTGCCAGCAGCCAAGCAGGCGGGGTCGAGCAGTTCTTC. Amino acids: CASSQAGGVEQFF.

The chain uses TRBV10-2 and TRBJ2-5; D ambiguous. Germline V lookup: CDR1 WSHSY, CDR2 SAAADI. The CDR3 runs to 15 residues. With 2 bases removed from V and 3 bases from J, the gap between germline ends came to 13 bases. The chain's CDR3 is CASSEKWQAEETQYF. The DNA of the CDR3 is TGCGCCAGCAGTGAGAAATGGCAGGCAGAAGAGACCCAGTACTTC.

The chain joins TRBV6-1 to TRBJ1-1, with a tentative D call TRBD1 (6 bases). Trimming stripped 3 bases from V and 3 bases from J, with 20 bases between. There are 17 residues in the CDR3. The germline gives CDR1 MNHNS, CDR2 SASEGT. The CDR3: CASSEPPMAGAYTEAFF. The CDR3 DNA is TGTGCCAGCAGTGAGCCGCCGATGGCAGGGGCTTACACTGAAGCTTTCTTT.

The chain couples TRBV6-5 to TRBJ2-7; 8 nucleotides agree with TRBD2. V gave up 5 bases and J gave up 3 bases; unmatched junction bases: 9. The CDR3 contains 15 residues. CDR1 is MNHEY, CDR2 SVGAGI, per germline. The CDR3 region is CASSAESGSIYEQYF. The CDR3 bases are TGTGCCAGCAGTGCCGAGAGCGGGAGTATCTACGAGCAGTACTTC.

The chain joins TRBV10-2 to TRBJ1-1; no definite D call. V was shortened by 4 bases and J by 0 bases, with 12 bases between the two germline ends. In germline, CDR1 is WSHSY, CDR2 SAAADI. The length of the CDR3 is 15 residues. CDR3 region: CASSVSLRLNTEAFF. CDR3 bases: TGCGCCAGCAGTGTTTCACTCAGATTGAACACTGAAGCTTTCTTT.

By sample share, this clone is medium-sized. The gene calls are TRBV7-6 and TRBJ1-1; the D is unclear. Germline lookup yields CDR1 SGHVS and CDR2 FNYEAQ. Trimming shortened V by 0 bases and J by 3 bases, and 2 bases separated the two germline ends. CDR3 length equals 12 residues. The CDR3 sequence is CASSLAYTEAFF. The DNA for the CDR3 is TGTGCCAGCAGCTTAGCCTACACTGAAGCTTTCTTT.

V and J are TRBV28 and TRBJ1-3, with 7 bases aligning to TRBD1. Germline CDR1 MDHEN, CDR2 SYDVKM. The CDR3 runs 16 residues. With 1 base clipped from V and 3 bases from J, the junction kept 6 bases outside the gene matches. CDR3 in DNA: TGTGCCAGCAGTTTATCGAGGGGGCGCAATGGAAACACCATATATTTT. Its translation is CASSLSRGRNGNTIYF.

The J gene is TRBJ2-7, the V gene TRBV7-8; 12 positions agree with TRBD2. V shed 3 bases and J 7 bases; nucleotides not matched to a gene: 10. From germline, CDR1 is SGHVS and CDR2 FQNEAQ. The CDR3 is 16 residues long. DNA of the CDR3: TGTGCCAGCAGCTTGGATTTGGGACTAGCGGGCGAAGAGCAGTACTTC. This gives the protein CASSLDLGLAGEEQYF. The full variable domain, its missing parts supplied by reference TRBV7-8 and TRBJ2-7, is GAGVSQSPRYKVAKRGQDVALRCDPISGHVSLFWYQQALGQGPEFLTYFQNEAQLDKSGLPSDRFFAERPEGSVSTLKIQRTQQEDSAVYLCASSLDLGLAGEEQYFGPGTRLTVT.

The chain joins TRBV14 to TRBJ2-7; D gene uncertain. The germline gives CDR1 SGHDN, CDR2 FVKESK. The CDR3 is 15 residues long. Trimming pared 0 bases from V and 1 base from J, leaving 10 bases between. The CDR3 reads CASSQDRVGSYEQYF. The DNA for the CDR3 is TGTGCCAGCAGCCAAGATAGGGTAGGGTCCTACGAGCAGTACTTC.

The chain is built from TRBV7-3 and TRBJ2-7; TRBD2 agrees at 7 bases. This CDR3 region has 14 residues. The germline V gene has CDR1 SGHTA and CDR2 FQGTGA. J lost 6 bases, V lost 4 bases, and 9 bases had no gene match. In DNA form, the CDR3 reads TGTGCCAGCAGCTCTGCGGCGGGAGTGGGCGAGCAGTACTTC. Amino acid sequence: CASSSAAGVGEQYF.

The chain combines TRBV2 with TRBJ2-5, with 10 bases identical to TRBD2. CDR1 is SNHLY and CDR2 is FYNNEI in the germline V gene. Losses at the gene ends were 2 bases for V and 2 bases for J; bases not matched to a gene: 2. This CDR3 has 15 residues. The CDR3 protein is CASSETSGAQETQYF. CDR3 bases: TGTGCCAGCAGTGAAACTAGCGGGGCTCAAGAGACCCAGTACTTC.

This chain joins TRBV5-4 and TRBJ2-7; D is unresolved. CDR1 is SGHNT, CDR2 YYREEE, per germline (reference sequence). The CDR3 is 13 amino acids. V was trimmed by 1 base and J by 1 base, leaving 6 bases between them. The CDR3 bases are TGTGCCAGCAGCTTGCCCTATTCCTACGAGCAGTACTTC. Its protein product is CASSLPYSYEQYF.

The chain has TRBV15 and TRBJ2-1, with TRBD2 identical over 10 bases. CDR1 LNHNV and CDR2 YYDKDF come from the germline V gene (reference sequence). V lost 0 bases, J lost 8 bases, and 13 bases stayed unmatched. CDR3 length: 18 amino acids. The CDR3 DNA follows: TGTGCCACCAGCAGAGATCCTTGGGAAGGACTAGCGGTCTATGAGCAGTTCTTC. This translates into CATSRDPWEGLAVYEQFF.

The V and J genes are TRBV7-2 and TRBJ2-7; tentatively, D is TRBD1 (6 bases). Trimming removed 5 bases at V and 0 bases at J, with 8 bases between. The germline V gene has CDR1 SGHTA and CDR2 FQGNSA. The CDR3 consists of 13 residues. CDR3 in DNA: TGTGCCAGCAGCCCGGACAGCTCCTACGAGCAGTACTTC. Translation: CASSPDSSYEQYF.

About this clone itself: This may be a read error: a much more frequent sequence differs by one nucleotide. The chain links TRBV29-1 to TRBJ1-1; D unclear. Germline CDR1 is SQVTM and CDR2 is ANQGSEA. Trimming pared 6 bases from V and 3 bases from J, leaving 11 bases between. The CDR3 is 12 residues long. The CDR3 here is CSVFMGYTEAFF. As DNA, the CDR3 is TGCAGCGTATTCATGGGATACACTGAAGCTTTCTTT.

The chain is built from TRBV28 and TRBJ2-1; tentatively, D is TRBD2 (6 bases). Germline assignment: CDR1 MDHEN and CDR2 SYDVKM. This CDR3 has 12 amino acids. V was cut by 5 bases and J by 12 bases, with 14 bases left in between. The CDR3 sequence is CASSVGSLLQFF. CDR3 in DNA: TGTGCCAGCAGTGTCGGGAGCCTCCTGCAGTTCTTC.

This clone was seen just once. In DNA, the CDR3 is TGTGCCAGCAGTGATTGGGGGACCCCAGATACGCAGTATTTT. Its protein product is CASSDWGTPDTQYF. This chain joins TRBV25-1 and TRBJ2-3; TRBD1 or TRBD2 may be the D gene (5 bases each). This CDR3 comprises 14 residues. The V end was cut by 3 bases, the J end by 4 bases, with 11 bases between. Looked up from germline, CDR1 is MGHDK and CDR2 is SYGVNS. The full variable domain, its missing parts supplied by reference TRBV25-1 and TRBJ2-3, is EADIYQTPRYLVIGTGKKITLECSQTMGHDKMYWYQQDPGMELHLIHYSYGVNSTEKGDLSSESTVSRIRTEHFPLTLESARPSHTSQYLCASSDWGTPDTQYFGPGTRLTVL.

The chain recombines TRBV19 with TRBJ1-2, with D tentatively TRBD1 (5 bases). The germline V gene has CDR1 LNHDA and CDR2 SQIVND (reference sequence). V lost 6 bases and J 5 bases, leaving 10 bases between the germline ends. The CDR3 consists of 12 residues. The CDR3 spells CASSWGGYGYTF. The CDR3 bases are TGTGCCAGTAGCTGGGGGGGGTATGGCTACACCTTC.

The J gene is TRBJ2-1, the V gene TRBV2; 7 bases line up with TRBD2. The CDR3 has 13 amino acids. Unmatched junction bases numbered 9, after V lost 7 bases and J lost 9 bases. Germline V gene data show CDR1 as SNHLY and CDR2 as FYNNEI. The CDR3 sequence: CASTGLGFVEQFF. The DNA for the CDR3 is TGTGCCAGCACAGGACTAGGCTTTGTTGAGCAGTTCTTC.

CDR3 sequence: CASSMGGTGGYTF. For the CDR3, the DNA is TGTGCCAGTAGTATGGGAGGCACGGGTGGCTACACCTTC. The V call is TRBV19, the J call TRBJ1-2; no definite D call. The CDR3 extends over 13 amino acids. The germline CDR1 and CDR2 sequences are LNHDA and SQIVND (reference sequence). V was shortened by 3 bases and J by 7 bases, with 12 bases between the two germline ends.

The rearrangement joins TRBV9 to TRBJ2-1; 10 nucleotides align to TRBD2. The germline V gene has CDR1 SGDLS and CDR2 YYNGEE. This CDR3 has 14 amino acids. J gave up 6 bases and V 1 base, and 1 base lay outside the gene matches. The CDR3 region has the DNA TGTGCCAGCAGCGTACTAGCGGGGGCCAATGAGCAGTTCTTC. Translating it yields CASSVLAGANEQFF.